This T cell receptor beta chain is drawn from a study of blood T cells in healthy people across ages. Study-wide results and limits: The fall in TCR beta diversity per million T cells was roughly linear with age. Considered underestimates were the diversity estimates obtained from one million T cells.

Germline V lookup: CDR1 SGHDN, CDR2 FVKESK. Trimming took off 1 base at V and 5 bases at J, with 26 bases between the two ends. The CDR3 sequence is 19 residues long. This clonotype has a handful of counts. The antigen is unknown. The second PCR ran about 6 to 12 cycles with a sample-barcoded 5' primer and J-beta primers. Each sample yielded at least 2.5 million CDR3-containing paired-end reads. MiXCR, run by TCRdb on the 5' RACE reads, gives a single entry per CDR3 protein. The sample lists around 800,000 distinct CDR3 sequences, approximately 48% occurring once. All donors came from Russia, were Caucasian and healthy, and spanned ages about 6 to 100.

The clonotype comes from a man in his sixties in good health. V and J are TRBV14 and TRBJ2-5, with D possibly TRBD1 on 5 matching bases. The source material was blood. The CDR3 region has the DNA TGTGCCAGCAGCCAAGGACCCTTCGGTGGGGCAGGATCGGTTGAGACCCAGTACTTC. Its translation: CASSQGPFGGAGSVETQYF. Full variable domain (remainder filled in from reference TRBV14 and TRBJ2-5): EAGVTQFPSHSVIEKGQTVTLRCDPISGHDNLYWYRRVMGKEIKFLLHFVKESKQDESGMPNNRFLAERTGGTYSTLKVQPAELEDSGVYFCASSQGPFGGAGSVETQYFGPGTRLLVL.